What follows is one T cell receptor beta chain and its context. Other DNA sequences from this sample encode an identical CDR3 as well. The CDR3 contains 14 residues. CDR1 and CDR2 from the germline V gene are KGHSH and LQKENI. V was shortened by 3 bases and J by 2 bases, with 11 bases between the two germline ends. The record originates from a study of shared clonotypes between healthy human individuals. Sequenced by immunoSEQ multiplex PCR; TCRdb stores in-frame clones only, minus some. This table holds more than 2,000,000 clones, 90% to 95% found once. The chain uses TRBV18 and TRBJ2-7; D gene uncertain. This receptor was identified in a man between 18 and 35 years old in good health. The specimen sequenced was naive CD4+ T cells sorted from blood. As to subset: CD45RA+ positively selected. CDR3 sequence: CASSPGRQTYEQYF. The CDR3 DNA reads TGTGCCAGCTCACCCGGCAGGCAGACCTACGAGCAGTACTTC.